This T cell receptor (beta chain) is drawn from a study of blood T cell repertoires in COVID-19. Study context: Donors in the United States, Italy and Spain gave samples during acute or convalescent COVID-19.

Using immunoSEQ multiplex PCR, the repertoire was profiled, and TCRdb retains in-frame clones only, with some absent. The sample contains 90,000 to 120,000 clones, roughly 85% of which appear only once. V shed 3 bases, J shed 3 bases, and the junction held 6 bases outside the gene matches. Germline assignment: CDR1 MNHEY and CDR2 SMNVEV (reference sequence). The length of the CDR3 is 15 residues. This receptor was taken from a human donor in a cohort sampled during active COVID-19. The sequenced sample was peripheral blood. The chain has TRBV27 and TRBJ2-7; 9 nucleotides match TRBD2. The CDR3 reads CASSFTSGSRYEQYF. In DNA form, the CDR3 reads TGTGCCAGCAGTTTTACTAGCGGGTCCCGCTACGAGCAGTACTTC.